A single sample gave rise to the 15 T cell receptor beta chains below, sequenced in a study of CD8+ T cells in alopecia areata. In each case, RNA was isolated and then reverse transcribed into cDNA as the sequencing template. The table came from immunoSEQ multiplex PCR; TCRdb's copy has only in-frame clones and leaves some out. This repertoire lists roughly 110,000 clones without singletons; about 18% sits in the top ten. The sample taken for sequencing was lesional skin. These receptors all come from a C3H/HeJ mouse with alopecia areata. As its MHC haplotype, the strain has H2-k.

This clone was recorded at least ten times. Germline and genes: mouse. The read ends 4 residues before the CDR3 terminus; that terminus is restored from the germline J gene. Other DNA sequences in the sample encode the same CDR3. The chain uses TRBV5 and TRBJ2-3; weak D call: TRBD2 (6 bases). The CDR3 is 15 amino acids. Deletions cut 0 bases from V and 0 bases from J, with 7 bases between. The germline V gene has CDR1 LGHNA and CDR2 YNLKQL (reference sequence). This CDR3 reads CASSQDWGSAETLYF. CDR3 bases read: TGTGCCAGCAGCCAAGACTGGGGTAGTGCAGAA.

On this clone itself: The gene symbols are mouse symbols. Sequencing ends 4 residues short of the CDR3 end; the germline J gene provides the rest. The chain links TRBV13-3 to TRBJ2-7, with TRBD2 matching over 11 bases. The CDR3 sequence is 14 residues long. CDR1 is NNHDY, CDR2 SYVADS, per germline. The CDR3 is CASSDWTGGNEQYF. The CDR3 DNA, read in part, is TGTGCCAGCAGTGACTGGACTGGGGGGAAT.

Only a few counts were recorded for this clone. This may stem from a read error, because a much larger clone lies one nucleotide away. All gene names here are mouse names. From the germline J gene comes the end of the CDR3, since the read stops 4 residues before it. The V and J genes are TRBV13-1 and TRBJ2-3, with D hard to call. Germline assignment: CDR1 NSHNY and CDR2 SYGAGN. Trimming left V 1 base short and J 0 bases short, with 9 bases between. The CDR3 is 15 amino acids. The CDR3 here is CASSDHRSSAETLYF. The sequenced part of the CDR3 DNA is TGTGCCAGCAGTGATCACAGATCTAGTGCAGAA.

This clone was seen a handful of times. The protein here is the DNA translation, as the TCRdb protein differs from it at residue 12. Gene labels here are mouse ones. The CDR3 end falls 3 residues outside the read, so it is completed with the germline J gene. This chain uses TRBV19 with TRBJ1-6; 7 bases are shared with TRBD1. TRBJ1-6 is labeled an ORF, and its function is uncertain. The CDR3 covers 15 residues. The germline gives CDR1 FNHDT, CDR2 SITEND (reference sequence). V was clipped by 6 bases and J by 1 base; unmatched bases: 4. The CDR3 region is CASTETGSYNSPLYF. CDR3 DNA (partial): TGTGCCAGCACCGAGACAGGGTCCTATAATTCGCCC.

Details on this clone: The listed TCRdb protein conflicts with the DNA translation at residue 11, and the protein shown is translated directly from the DNA. Gene names and germline refer to mouse. The read is 3 residues too short to cover the CDR3 end, so that end is filled in from the germline J gene. The gene calls are TRBV13-1 and TRBJ1-3; the match to TRBD1 covers 7 bases. The CDR3 length is 14 residues. Germline V gene lookup returns CDR1 NSHNY and CDR2 SYGAGN. V was clipped by 2 bases and J by 5 bases; unmatched bases: 4. CDR3 bases read: TGTGCCAGCAGTGAAGCGGGACAGCGAAATACG. It codes for CASSEAGQRNT. The full CDR3 protein reads CASSEAGQRNTLYF.

Notes on this clone: At residue 12, the translated DNA and the protein in TCRdb do not agree; the protein given here is derived from the DNA. Gene names and germline match the mouse. The read is 3 residues too short to cover the CDR3 end, so that end is filled in from the germline J gene. This rearrangement joins TRBV19 to TRBJ1-6, with D perhaps matching TRBD1 (5 bases). TRBJ1-6 is classed as an ORF, of uncertain function. This CDR3 is 15 amino acids long. The germline V gene has CDR1 FNHDT and CDR2 SITEND (reference sequence). V gave up 2 bases and J gave up 5 bases, with 11 bases separating them. CDR3 sequence reads: CASSMGGGDNSPLYF. CDR3 bases read: TGTGCCAGCAGTATGGGGGGGGGAGATAATTCGCCC.

This clone was recorded at least ten times. Here the gene names and germline are mouse. The DNA ends 4 residues before the CDR3 does, and the rest of the CDR3 is filled in from the germline J gene. The gene calls are TRBV13-3 and TRBJ2-7, with no clear D. CDR1 and CDR2 (germline): NNHDY, SYVADS. This CDR3 region has 13 residues. V was clipped by 6 bases and J by 0 bases, with 10 bases between them. CDR3 region: CASNLESSYEQYF. The sequenced CDR3 bases are TGTGCCAGCAACCTGGAGAGCTCCTAT.

In this sample, this clone turned up many times. Gene names are the mouse ones. The read is 4 residues too short to cover the CDR3 end, so that end is filled in from the germline J gene. Other DNA variants within this sample encode the same CDR3. The chain links TRBV13-3 to TRBJ2-1; a weak D match, TRBD1 (5 bases). The CDR3 is made up of 13 amino acids. V lost 3 bases, J lost 6 bases, and 10 bases lay in between. CDR1 and CDR2 (germline): NNHDY, SYVADS. Incomplete CDR3 DNA: TGTGCCAGCAGTGCGCAGGGCGGTGCT. Translated: CASSAQGGA. The whole CDR3 protein reads CASSAQGGAEQFF.

The table lists this clone with a few counts. Genes here carry mouse names. The CDR3 goes on 4 residues after the read ends, and that part is filled in from the germline J gene. V usage is TRBV13-2 and J usage is TRBJ1-2, with TRBD1 identical over 10 bases. With 2 bases clipped from V and 3 bases from J, the junction kept 4 bases outside the gene matches. The CDR3 has 15 amino acids. Per germline, CDR1 NNHNN and CDR2 SYGAGS (reference sequence). The DNA read from the CDR3 is TGTGCCAGCGGTGAGCCGGGACAGGGGTACTCC. This translates into CASGEPGQGYS. Given in full, the CDR3 is CASGEPGQGYSDYTF.

This clone was counted a few times. The protein in this entry is translated from the DNA; at residue 12 it differs from the protein listed in TCRdb. Each gene name is a mouse one. The read ends 3 residues shy of where the CDR3 ends; the end is completed using the germline J gene. V is TRBV13-2 and J is TRBJ1-3; D is unresolved. V lost 0 bases, J lost 0 bases, and 7 bases lay in between. This CDR3 is built from 15 residues. The germline V gene has CDR1 NNHNN and CDR2 SYGAGS (reference sequence). The CDR3 region is CASGDDRNSGNTLYF. The part of the CDR3 DNA that was read is TGTGCCAGCGGTGATGACAGAAATTCTGGAAATACG.

This clone has a handful of counts. These gene names are mouse names. The DNA ends 4 residues before the CDR3 does, and the rest of the CDR3 is filled in from the germline J gene. The gene calls are TRBV17 and TRBJ2-7; D is unresolved. The CDR3 totals 12 residues. Per the germline V gene, CDR1 is MNHDT and CDR2 is YYDKIL. Trimming left V 7 bases short and J 0 bases short, with 7 bases between. Incomplete CDR3 DNA: TGTGCTAGCATCAGTAGCTCCTAT. It codes for CASISSSY. The complete CDR3 sequence is CASISSSYEQYF.

The table lists this clone with many counts. The genes and germline here are from mouse. The missing CDR3 end, 4 residues past where the read stops, is filled in from the germline J gene. The chain carries TRBV13-3 and TRBJ2-1, with TRBD2 identical over 8 bases. V dropped 3 bases and J dropped 3; count of bases not matched to a gene: 5. This CDR3 region has 15 residues. Germline V gives CDR1 NNHDY, CDR2 SYVADS. The sequenced part of the CDR3 DNA is TGTGCCAGCAGTGGGGGGACTGGAACCTATGCT. Translating it yields CASSGGTGTYA. The CDR3, in full, reads CASSGGTGTYAEQFF.

Comment on this clone: All gene names here are mouse names. CDR3 residues: CASSDLNGRARAEQFF. The CDR3 bases that were read are TGTGCCAGCAGTGACCTCAATGGCAGGGCTCGTGCT. The gene calls are TRBV13-1 and TRBJ2-1, with D possibly being TRBD1 (5 bases). The CDR3 is cut off 4 residues early in the read; its end comes from the germline J gene. Germline CDR1 and CDR2: NSHNY and SYGAGN. Trimming left V 2 bases short and J 6 bases short, with 18 bases between. The CDR3 has 16 residues.

This clone was counted a few times. Mouse gene names apply. The CDR3 is CASSDRGGGAHEQYF. The sequenced CDR3 bases are TGTGCCAGCAGTGATAGGGGTGGGGGGGCGCAT. The chain is built from TRBV13-3 and TRBJ2-7, with TRBD2 matching over 9 bases. The CDR3 end falls 4 residues outside the read, so it is completed with the germline J gene. The CDR3 has 15 amino acids. Germline V CDR1 and CDR2: NNHDY, SYVADS.

Notes on this clone: Mouse names are used for the genes. Read coverage stops 4 residues before the CDR3 terminus; the germline J gene supplies the remainder. The gene calls are TRBV13-3 and TRBJ2-7; 12 bases line up with TRBD2. J was trimmed by 2 bases and V by 5 bases; bases with no gene match: 5. This CDR3 is built from 15 residues. CDR1 is NNHDY, CDR2 SYVADS, per germline. The CDR3 reads CASRSDWGGTYEQYF. The part of the CDR3 DNA that was read is TGTGCCAGCAGGTCGGACTGGGGGGGTACCTAT.